The 2 T cell receptor beta chains below all came from one sample that was sequenced in a study of PD-1 blockade in classical Hodgkin lymphoma. Profiling relied on immunoSEQ multiplex PCR, and the TCRdb table lists in-frame clones only, not all of them. The sample includes tens of thousands of clones, approximately 70% of them seen just once. Stated time point: cycle 4 day 1 (C4D1), after about 6 weeks of nivolumab. Patients all relapsed after autologous stem cell transplantation, and there was variation in brentuximab vedotin exposure. The specimen was peripheral blood mononuclear cells (PBMCs), collected before the fourth cycle of nivolumab. These receptors came from a human donor with classical Hodgkin lymphoma.

This chain joins TRBV27 and TRBJ2-1; 8 nucleotides line up with TRBD2. Germline V gives CDR1 MNHEY, CDR2 SMNVEV (reference sequence). V lost 5 bases and J lost 4; bases outside the gene matches: 7. This CDR3 spans 15 amino acids. The CDR3: CASSIPGGPYNEQFF. The CDR3 region has the DNA TGTGCCAGCAGTATACCGGGGGGGCCTTACAATGAGCAGTTCTTC.

This chain joins TRBV7-8 and TRBJ2-7; 7 bases align to TRBD1. The CDR3 has 13 amino acids. Germline V lookup: CDR1 SGHVS, CDR2 FQNEAQ. V was pared by 7 bases and J by 4 bases, with 7 bases of the junction left unmatched. The CDR3 DNA follows: TGTGCCAGCACCCCGACAGGGATGTACGAGCAGTACTTC. Its translation: CASTPTGMYEQYF.